This T cell receptor (beta chain) was captured by sequencing in a study of control samples from healthy donors and cancer patients. TCRdb's table, derived via immunoSEQ multiplex PCR, lists solely in-frame clones and lacks some. The data hold under 200,000 clones, with 94% observed a single time. The CDR3 runs 14 residues. V was clipped by 8 bases and J by 1 base, with 12 bases between them. Germline CDR1 is MNHEY and CDR2 is SVGEGT. The sample was PBMCs. The chain recombines TRBV6-2 or TRBV6-3 with TRBJ1-5; D unresolved. The source is a man aged 55 to 70 with colorectal cancer. The DNA of the CDR3 is TGTGCCAGCGGCCCCGGACCGAGCAATCAGCCCCAGCATTTT. This codes for CASGPGPSNQPQHF.